The 6 T cell receptor beta chains below come from one sample, sequenced in a study of OX40 agonist ivuxolimab in advanced cancers. Method: immunoSEQ multiplex PCR; TCRdb's copy keeps in-frame clones and lacks some. Seen here are about 82,000 clones, more than 70% observed once, and the top ten hold 2.4%. This specimen was CD4+ or CD8+ T cells sorted from blood, taken in a trial of the OX40 agonist ivuxolimab. These receptors came from an adult with an advanced solid tumor such as melanoma, head and neck, liver or kidney cancer.

The chain uses TRBV5-4 and TRBJ1-1, with TRBD1 matching 7 bases. V lost 3 bases, J lost 1 base, and 6 bases stayed unmatched. Looked up from germline, CDR1 is SGHNT and CDR2 is YYREEE (reference sequence). The length of the CDR3 is 15 residues. CDR3 region: CASSSTGDANTEAFF. Written as DNA, the CDR3 is TGTGCCAGCAGCTCAACAGGGGACGCGAACACTGAAGCTTTCTTT.

V is TRBV10-3 and J is TRBJ1-1; the D is unclear. The CDR3 sequence is 13 residues long. V lost 2 bases to trimming and J lost 1 base, with 5 bases between them. Germline CDR1 reads ENHRY; CDR2 reads SYGVKD. CDR3 amino acids: CAISELGNTEAFF. CDR3 DNA: TGTGCCATCAGTGAGCTTGGGAACACTGAAGCTTTCTTT.

The rearrangement joins TRBV10-2 to TRBJ2-2; possibly TRBD1 or TRBD2 for D (5 bases each). This CDR3 contains 15 residues. CDR1 is WSHSY and CDR2 is SAAADI in the germline V gene. Trimming stripped 7 bases from V and 7 bases from J, with 19 bases between. The CDR3 sequence: CASMNGRDEGGELFF. CDR3 bases: TGCGCCAGCATGAATGGCAGGGACGAGGGCGGGGAGCTGTTTTTT.

This chain joins TRBV11-2 and TRBJ2-5, with TRBD2 identical over 10 bases. Germline trimming cut 5 bases from V and 5 bases from J; bases unmatched to any gene: 11. Germline CDR1 and CDR2: SGHAT and FQNNGV. The CDR3 extends over 16 amino acids. Here the CDR3 DNA reads TGTGCCAGCAGCACTAGCGGGGTCGGCCTGTCCGAGACCCAGTACTTC. Translation: CASSTSGVGLSETQYF.

This chain links TRBV19 with TRBJ2-1, with 12 bases that match TRBD2. The CDR3 sequence is 15 residues long. J was trimmed by 4 bases and V by 6 bases; bases with no gene match: 4. CDR1 is LNHDA, CDR2 SQIVND, per germline (reference sequence). The CDR3 DNA is TGTGCCAGTAGCATGACTAGCGGGGGATACAATGAGCAGTTCTTC. Protein: CASSMTSGGYNEQFF.

Only one count was recorded for this clone. The gene calls are TRBV6-5 and TRBJ1-2; 8 positions match TRBD1. The junction had 5 bases not matched to a gene; V was cut back by 6 bases and J by 8 bases. The CDR3 is 12 amino acids. The germline CDR1 and CDR2 sequences are MNHEY and SVGAGI. CDR3 sequence reads: CASSQGAGGYTF. In DNA, the CDR3 is TGTGCCAGCAGCCAGGGGGCTGGGGGCTACACCTTC.